These 20 T cell receptor beta chains were all obtained from the same sample, sequenced in a study of blood T cell repertoires in COVID-19. Measured with immunoSEQ multiplex PCR; TCRdb has only the in-frame clones, and not every one. This table has under 250,000 clones, around nine tenths appearing once. What was sequenced was peripheral blood. The source of these receptors is a woman aged 55-75 years who had recovered from COVID-19.

J is TRBJ2-7 and V is TRBV2; 9 nucleotides align to TRBD2. Germline loops: CDR1 SNHLY, CDR2 FYNNEI. The CDR3 runs to 15 residues. V dropped 6 bases and J dropped 1; count of bases not matched to a gene: 7. This CDR3 reads CASSQGLAGSYEQYF. The DNA of the CDR3 is TGTGCCAGCAGCCAGGGGCTAGCGGGGTCCTACGAGCAGTACTTC.

The chain uses TRBV5-1 and TRBJ2-7; D may be TRBD1 (6 bases). This CDR3 is built from 14 residues. Germline-derived CDR1 and CDR2 are SGHRS and YFSETQ. The V and J ends lost 2 bases and 0 bases respectively, with 9 bases between them. This CDR3 reads CASSFTGSSYEQYF. The CDR3 region has the DNA TGCGCCAGCAGCTTTACAGGGAGCTCCTACGAGCAGTACTTC. Drawing the rest from reference TRBV5-1 and TRBJ2-7, the complete variable domain is KAGVTQTPRYLIKTRGQQVTLSCSPISGHRSVSWYQQTPGQGLQFLFEYFSETQRNKGNFPGRFSGRQFSNSRSEMNVSTLELGDSALYLCASSFTGSSYEQYFGPGTRLTVT.

The V call is TRBV7-2, the J call TRBJ1-4, with 7 bases identical to TRBD1. V dropped 5 bases and J dropped 4; count of bases not matched to a gene: 4. The length of the CDR3 is 14 residues. Germline V gene sequence: CDR1 SGHTA, CDR2 FQGNSA. CDR3 sequence reads: CASSKGQLNEKLFF. The CDR3 nucleotides read TGTGCCAGCAGCAAGGGACAGCTTAATGAAAAACTGTTTTTT.

Written as DNA, the CDR3 is TGTGCCACCAGCCCAAGGACCGGGACAGGGGGTACCCAAGAGACCCAGTACTTC. It specifies CATSPRTGTGGTQETQYF. The V gene is TRBV15, the J gene TRBJ2-5; 11 bases map to TRBD1. The CDR3 sequence is 18 residues long. Trimming took 5 bases from V and 1 from J; bases not matched to a gene: 12. Per the germline V gene, CDR1 is LNHNV and CDR2 is YYDKDF (reference sequence).

This clone has a single count. The chain couples TRBV5-1 to TRBJ2-5; 13 bases are shared with TRBD2. CDR1 and CDR2 from the germline V gene are SGHRS and YFSETQ. V lost 6 bases and J lost 5; bases outside the gene matches: 7. This CDR3 is built from 15 residues. As DNA, the CDR3 is TGCGCCAGCACATCGACTAGCGGGGGGTCGGAGACCCAGTACTTC. Protein product: CASTSTSGGSETQYF.

The chain joins TRBV7-2 to TRBJ2-2, with D possibly TRBD2 on 7 matching bases. CDR1 and CDR2 (germline): SGHTA, FQGNSA. Between the trimmed V and J ends, which lost 5 bases and 6 bases, there was a span of 16 bases. This CDR3 spans 15 amino acids. The CDR3 nucleotides are TGTGCCAGCAGCCCAGAGGGGGGGGCGGCCGGGGAGCTGTTTTTT. It codes for CASSPEGGAAGELFF.

The sample holds one count of this clone. This chain uses TRBV6-5 with TRBJ1-2, with D unclear. Trimming took off 8 bases at V and 0 bases at J, with 10 bases between the two ends. Germline V gene data show CDR1 as MNHEY and CDR2 as SVGAGI. The CDR3 is made up of 13 amino acids. CDR3 sequence reads: CASRSWSNYGYTF. In DNA, the CDR3 is TGTGCCAGCCGTAGTTGGTCTAACTATGGCTACACCTTC.

This chain uses TRBV18 with TRBJ2-1; possible D gene TRBD2, 5 bases. The CDR3 is 15 residues long. V was cut by 6 bases and J by 5 bases, with 17 bases left in between. Germline V gene data show CDR1 as KGHSH and CDR2 as LQKENI. The CDR3 nucleotides are TGTGCCAGCTCCCAGGAATTGGCCGGGGACAATGAGCAGTTCTTC. This codes for CASSQELAGDNEQFF.

This chain joins TRBV28 and TRBJ1-5, with D perhaps matching TRBD1 (6 bases). V lost 8 bases and J lost 6, with 14 bases in between. In germline, CDR1 is MDHEN, CDR2 SYDVKM. The CDR3 length is 13 residues. CDR3 in DNA: TGTGCCAGCGGAGGGGGGGCCGGTCAGCCCCAGCATTTT. Translated, it gives CASGGGAGQPQHF.

This CDR3 is CAISVGREAYEQYF. DNA of the CDR3: TGTGCCATCAGTGTCGGCAGGGAGGCCTACGAGCAGTACTTC. The V gene is TRBV10-3, the J gene TRBJ2-7, with D possibly being TRBD2 (6 bases). The germline V gene encodes CDR1 ENHRY and CDR2 SYGVKD. CDR3 length: 14 amino acids. V lost 4 bases and J lost 2, with 12 bases in between.

The chain couples TRBV7-9 to TRBJ2-5; TRBD2 matches 8 bases. Looked up from germline, CDR1 is SEHNR and CDR2 is FQNEAQ (reference sequence). V lost 5 bases and J lost 9; bases outside the gene matches: 11. The CDR3 spans 14 residues. This chain's CDR3 is CASSIPRGGGAQYF. The CDR3 DNA sequence: TGTGCCAGCAGCATCCCTCGGGGGGGTGGGGCCCAGTACTTC.

This clone is a singleton in its sample. The rearrangement uses TRBV2 and TRBJ1-2; 11 bases line up with TRBD1. Germline assignment: CDR1 SNHLY and CDR2 FYNNEI. The CDR3 is made up of 15 amino acids. The junction had 6 bases not matched to a gene; V was cut back by 4 bases and J by 5 bases. As DNA, the CDR3 is TGTGCCAGCAGTGCCGGGACAGGGGGTGGATATGGCTACACCTTC. Its protein product is CASSAGTGGGYGYTF.

The chain couples TRBV5-4 to TRBJ2-6; 9 positions match TRBD1. The CDR3 is 19 amino acids. Germline CDR1 and CDR2: SGHNT and YYREEE (reference sequence). J was trimmed by 2 bases and V by 3 bases; bases with no gene match: 12. The CDR3 loop reads CASSSALQGARAGANVLTF. CDR3 coding DNA: TGTGCCAGCAGCTCTGCCCTACAGGGGGCGAGGGCTGGGGCCAACGTCCTGACTTTC.

The gene calls are TRBV6-2 or TRBV6-3 and TRBJ2-7; D ambiguous. CDR1 and CDR2 from the germline V gene are MNHEY and SVGEGT. The length of the CDR3 is 16 residues. V was trimmed by 0 bases and J by 6 bases, leaving 18 bases between them. The CDR3 bases are TGTGCCAGCAGTTACTCCCCCAGCGCGCTCACCGCCGAGCAGTACTTC. Translation: CASSYSPSALTAEQYF.

The chain carries TRBV29-1 and TRBJ1-2; D is perhaps TRBD1 (5 bases). Trimming stripped 1 base from V and 0 bases from J, with 12 bases between. The length of the CDR3 is 15 residues. Germline values: CDR1 SQVTM, CDR2 ANQGSEA. CDR3 sequence (DNA): TGCAGCGTTGAAGTCCTAGAGACAGCTAACTATGGCTACACCTTC. This translates into CSVEVLETANYGYTF. Full variable domain (outside the CDR3, taken from reference TRBV29-1 and TRBJ1-2): SAVISQKPSRDICQRGTSLTIQCQVDSQVTMMFWYRQQPGQSLTLIATANQGSEATYESGFVIDKFPISRPNLTFSTLTVSNMSPEDSSIYLCSVEVLETANYGYTFGSGTRLTVV.

The V call is TRBV11-2, the J call TRBJ2-1; 8 nucleotides match TRBD2. Germline CDR1 reads SGHAT; CDR2 reads FQNNGV. J gave up 5 bases and V 2 bases, and 2 bases lay outside the gene matches. This CDR3 has 14 amino acids. CDR3: CASSLTSGNNEQFF. Written as DNA, the CDR3 is TGTGCCAGCAGCTTAACTAGCGGCAACAATGAGCAGTTCTTC.

The chain recombines TRBV7-9 with TRBJ1-1, with D hard to call. This CDR3 has 14 residues. Germline values: CDR1 SEHNR, CDR2 FQNEAQ (reference sequence). V was trimmed by 2 bases and J by 4 bases, leaving 11 bases between them. The CDR3 here is CASSLLADTTEAFF. The CDR3 coding sequence is TGTGCCAGCAGCTTACTGGCAGACACCACTGAAGCTTTCTTT.

This chain joins TRBV3-1 (or the pseudogene TRBV3-2) and TRBJ1-2; TRBD1 aligns across 8 bases. The trim removed 6 bases at V and 3 bases at J, leaving 3 bases unmatched. Germline V lookup: CDR1 LGHDT, CDR2 YNNKEL (reference sequence). The CDR3 contains 13 residues. The CDR3 loop is CASRDRDDYGYTF. In DNA, the CDR3 is TGTGCCAGCAGGGACAGGGACGACTATGGCTACACCTTC.

The CDR3 DNA sequence: TGTGCCAGCAGCGTAGGATCCGGAGGAGTGGCCTACAATGAGCAGTTCTTC. Translating it yields CASSVGSGGVAYNEQFF. The chain joins TRBV9 to TRBJ2-1, with D possibly TRBD2 on 5 matching bases. Between the trimmed V and J ends, which lost 0 bases and 2 bases, there was a span of 15 bases. The CDR3 covers 17 residues. Germline V gene sequence: CDR1 SGDLS, CDR2 YYNGEE.

For the CDR3, the DNA is TGCGCCAGCAGCCAGTCTAGCAGATCCTACAATGAGCAGTTCTTC. It translates to CASSQSSRSYNEQFF. The chain employs TRBV5-1 and TRBJ2-1; tentatively, D is TRBD2 (5 bases). From germline, CDR1 is SGHRS and CDR2 YFSETQ. Trimming pared 4 bases from V and 1 base from J, leaving 12 bases between. The CDR3 is made up of 15 amino acids.